The text below deals with one T cell receptor (beta chain). The data were taken from a study of blood T cell repertoires in COVID-19. The V gene lost 3 bases and the J gene lost 0 bases, with 9 bases spanning the gap. The CDR3 has 15 residues. In germline, CDR1 is PRHDT, CDR2 FYEKMQ (reference sequence). Per the authors' pipeline: Estimated nucleated cell counts came from reference gene primer amplification. Assay used: immunoSEQ multiplex PCR; TCRdb lists only in-frame clones, some missing. For V, J and clone size, that table is used; D and trimming come from the DNA. The repertoire consists of about 220,000 clones, with about 80% occurring once and the leading ten covering about 1.3%. Participants were aged 18 to 89 years, lived in 24 US areas, and enrolled virtually. Participants had their cohort set by participant-reported clinical history.

The sequence was obtained from a woman in her thirties or forties with acute COVID-19. The rearrangement links TRBV13 to TRBJ1-3; D is unresolved. Sample: PBMCs or T cells enriched from blood (not recorded which). This chain's CDR3 is CASSFGGISGNTIYF. CDR3 sequence (DNA): TGTGCCAGCAGCTTTGGAGGAATCTCTGGAAACACCATATATTTT.